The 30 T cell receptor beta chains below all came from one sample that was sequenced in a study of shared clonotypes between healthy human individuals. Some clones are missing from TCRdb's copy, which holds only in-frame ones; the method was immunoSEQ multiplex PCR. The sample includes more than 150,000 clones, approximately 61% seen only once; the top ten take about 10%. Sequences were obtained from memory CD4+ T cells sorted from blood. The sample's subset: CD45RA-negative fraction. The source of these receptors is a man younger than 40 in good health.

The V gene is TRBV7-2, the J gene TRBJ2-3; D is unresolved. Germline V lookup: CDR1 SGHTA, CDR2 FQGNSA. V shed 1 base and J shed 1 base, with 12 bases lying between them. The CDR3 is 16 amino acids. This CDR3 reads CASSLGDWLRTDTQYF. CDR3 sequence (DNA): TGTGCCAGCAGCTTAGGAGACTGGCTCCGCACAGATACGCAGTATTTT.

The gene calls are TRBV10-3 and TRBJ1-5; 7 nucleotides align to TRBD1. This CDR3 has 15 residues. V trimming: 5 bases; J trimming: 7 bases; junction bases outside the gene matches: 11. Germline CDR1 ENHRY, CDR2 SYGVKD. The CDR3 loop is CAISSSGTEDQPQHF. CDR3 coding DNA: TGTGCCATCAGTAGTTCCGGGACAGAAGACCAGCCCCAGCATTTT.

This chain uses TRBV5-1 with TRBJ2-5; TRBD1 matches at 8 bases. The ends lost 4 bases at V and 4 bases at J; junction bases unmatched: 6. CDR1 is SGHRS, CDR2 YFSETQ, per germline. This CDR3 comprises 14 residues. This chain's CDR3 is CASSPDRVRETQYF. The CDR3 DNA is TGCGCCAGCAGCCCGGACAGGGTTCGAGAGACCCAGTACTTC.

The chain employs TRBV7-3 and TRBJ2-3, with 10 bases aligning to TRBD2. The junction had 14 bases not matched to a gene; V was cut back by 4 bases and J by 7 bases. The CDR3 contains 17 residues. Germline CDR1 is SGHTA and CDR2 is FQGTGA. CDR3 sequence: CASSSTRGAGGMNTQYF. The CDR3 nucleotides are TGTGCCAGCAGCTCCACACGCGGAGCGGGAGGGATGAATACGCAGTATTTT. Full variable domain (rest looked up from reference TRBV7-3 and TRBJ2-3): GAGVSQTPSNKVTEKGKYVELRCDPISGHTALYWYRQSLGQGPEFLIYFQGTGAADDSGLPNDRFFAVRPEGSVSTLKIQRTERGDSAVYLCASSSTRGAGGMNTQYFGPGTRLTVL.

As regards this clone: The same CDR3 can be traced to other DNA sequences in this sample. CDR3 in amino acids: CASSLLGETYEQYF. In DNA form, the CDR3 reads TGCGCCAGCAGCTTGCTTGGGGAAACCTACGAGCAGTACTTC. The rearrangement joins TRBV5-1 to TRBJ2-7; D uncertain. Trimming removed 1 base at V and 2 bases at J, with 10 bases between. The CDR3 totals 14 residues. Germline V gene sequence: CDR1 SGHRS, CDR2 YFSETQ.

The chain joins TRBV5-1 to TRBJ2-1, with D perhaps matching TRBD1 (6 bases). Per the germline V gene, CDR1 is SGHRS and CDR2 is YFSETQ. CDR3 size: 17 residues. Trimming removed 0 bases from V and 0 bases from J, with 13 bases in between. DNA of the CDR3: TGCGCCAGCAGCTTGGTTCCAGGGGAGAGCTCCTACAATGAGCAGTTCTTC. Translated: CASSLVPGESSYNEQFF.

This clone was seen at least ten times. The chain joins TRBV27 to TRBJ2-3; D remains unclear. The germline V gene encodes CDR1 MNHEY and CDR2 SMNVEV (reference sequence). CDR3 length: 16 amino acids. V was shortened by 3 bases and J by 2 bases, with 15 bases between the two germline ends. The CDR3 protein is CASSFTAERVTDTQYF. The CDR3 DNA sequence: TGTGCCAGCAGTTTTACCGCGGAAAGGGTCACAGATACGCAGTATTTT.

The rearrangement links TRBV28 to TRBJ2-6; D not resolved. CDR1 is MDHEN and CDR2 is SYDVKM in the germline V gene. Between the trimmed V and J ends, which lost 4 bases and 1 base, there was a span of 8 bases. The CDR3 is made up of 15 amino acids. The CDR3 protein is CASSSRFSGANVLTF. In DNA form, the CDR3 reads TGTGCCAGCAGTTCCCGGTTTTCTGGGGCCAACGTCCTGACTTTC.

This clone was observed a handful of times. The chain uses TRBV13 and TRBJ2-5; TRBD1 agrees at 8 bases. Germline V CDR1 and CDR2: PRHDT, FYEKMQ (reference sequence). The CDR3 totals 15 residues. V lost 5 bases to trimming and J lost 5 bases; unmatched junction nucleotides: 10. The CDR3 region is CASSDPTGARETQYF. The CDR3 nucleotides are TGTGCCAGCAGCGACCCGACAGGGGCCCGGGAGACCCAGTACTTC.

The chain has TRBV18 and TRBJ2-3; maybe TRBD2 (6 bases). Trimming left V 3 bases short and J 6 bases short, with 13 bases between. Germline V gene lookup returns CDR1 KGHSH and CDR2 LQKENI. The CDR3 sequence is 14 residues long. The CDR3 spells CASSPPSGADTQYF. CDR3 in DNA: TGTGCCAGCTCACCCCCTTCGGGAGCGGATACGCAGTATTTT. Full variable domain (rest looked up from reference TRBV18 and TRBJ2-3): NAGVMQNPRHLVRRRGQEARLRCSPMKGHSHVYWYRQLPEEGLKFMVYLQKENIIDESGMPKERFSAEFPKEGPSILRIQQVVRGDSAAYFCASSPPSGADTQYFGPGTRLTVL.

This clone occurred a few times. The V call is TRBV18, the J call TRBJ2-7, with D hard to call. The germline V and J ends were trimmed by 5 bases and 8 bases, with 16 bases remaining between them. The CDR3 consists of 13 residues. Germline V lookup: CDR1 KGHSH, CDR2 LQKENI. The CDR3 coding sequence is TGTGCCAGCTCATATGGTGGCATCTCAAAGCAGTACTTC. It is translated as CASSYGGISKQYF. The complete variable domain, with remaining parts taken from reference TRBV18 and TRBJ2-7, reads NAGVMQNPRHLVRRRGQEARLRCSPMKGHSHVYWYRQLPEEGLKFMVYLQKENIIDESGMPKERFSAEFPKEGPSILRIQQVVRGDSAAYFCASSYGGISKQYFGPGTRLTVT.

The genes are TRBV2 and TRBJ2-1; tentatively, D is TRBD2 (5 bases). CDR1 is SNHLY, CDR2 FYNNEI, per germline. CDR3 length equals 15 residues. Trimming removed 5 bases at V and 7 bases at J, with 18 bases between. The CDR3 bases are TGTGCCAGCAGTCCTACCGGAATCGGGGAGAATGAGCAGTTCTTC. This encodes CASSPTGIGENEQFF.

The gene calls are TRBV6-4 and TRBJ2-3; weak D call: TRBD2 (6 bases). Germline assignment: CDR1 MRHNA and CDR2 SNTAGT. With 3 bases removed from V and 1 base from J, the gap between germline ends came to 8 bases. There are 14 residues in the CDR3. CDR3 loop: CASSEQRGTDTQYF. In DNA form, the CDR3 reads TGTGCCAGCAGTGAACAGCGGGGCACAGATACGCAGTATTTT.

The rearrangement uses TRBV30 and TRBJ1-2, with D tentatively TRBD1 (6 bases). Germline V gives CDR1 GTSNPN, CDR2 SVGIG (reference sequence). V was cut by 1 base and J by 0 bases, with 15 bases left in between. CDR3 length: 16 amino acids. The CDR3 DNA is TGTGCCTGGAGTGGGTTCGGGGGACAAGCTAACTATGGCTACACCTTC. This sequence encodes CAWSGFGGQANYGYTF. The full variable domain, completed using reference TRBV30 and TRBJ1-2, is SQTIHQWPATLVQPVGSPLSLECTVEGTSNPNLYWYRQAAGRGLQLLFYSVGIGQISSEVPQNLSASRPQDRQFILSSKKLLLSDSGFYLCAWSGFGGQANYGYTFGSGTRLTVV.

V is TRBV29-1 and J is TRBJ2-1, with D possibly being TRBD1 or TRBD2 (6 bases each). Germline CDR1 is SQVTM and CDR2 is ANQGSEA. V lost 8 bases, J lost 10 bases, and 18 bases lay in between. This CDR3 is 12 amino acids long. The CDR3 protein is CSPKLGGREQFF. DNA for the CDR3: TGCAGCCCTAAATTGGGGGGCAGGGAGCAGTTCTTC.

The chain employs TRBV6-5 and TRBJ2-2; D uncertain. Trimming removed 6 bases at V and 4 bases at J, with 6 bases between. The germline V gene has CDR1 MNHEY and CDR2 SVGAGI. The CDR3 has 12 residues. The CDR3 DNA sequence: TGTGCCAGCAGGCCTCTCACCGGGGAGCTGTTTTTT. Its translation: CASRPLTGELFF.

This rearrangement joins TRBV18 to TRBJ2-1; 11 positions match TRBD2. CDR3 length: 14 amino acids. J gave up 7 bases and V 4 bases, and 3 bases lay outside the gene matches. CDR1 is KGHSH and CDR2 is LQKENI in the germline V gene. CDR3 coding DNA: TGTGCCAGCTCACGGACTAGCGGGCCGAATGAGCAGTTCTTC. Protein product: CASSRTSGPNEQFF.

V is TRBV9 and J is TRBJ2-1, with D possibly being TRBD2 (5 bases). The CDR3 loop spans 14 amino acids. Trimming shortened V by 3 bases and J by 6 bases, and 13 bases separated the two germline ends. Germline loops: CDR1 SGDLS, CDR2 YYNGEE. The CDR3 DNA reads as TGTGCCAGCAGCGAGAGGCGGGCTGGCAATGAGCAGTTCTTC. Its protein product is CASSERRAGNEQFF.

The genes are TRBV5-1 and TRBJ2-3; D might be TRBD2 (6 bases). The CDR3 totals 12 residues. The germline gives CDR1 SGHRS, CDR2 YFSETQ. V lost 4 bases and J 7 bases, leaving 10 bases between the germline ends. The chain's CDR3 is CASSPEGHTQYF. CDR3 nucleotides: TGCGCCAGCAGCCCGGAGGGTCATACGCAGTATTTT.

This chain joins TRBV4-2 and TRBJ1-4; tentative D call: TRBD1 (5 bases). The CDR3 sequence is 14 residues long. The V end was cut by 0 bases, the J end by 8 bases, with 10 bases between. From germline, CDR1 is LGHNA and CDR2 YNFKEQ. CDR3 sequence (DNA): TGTGCCAGCAGCCAAGACCCGGGGGACGAAAAACTGTTTTTT. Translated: CASSQDPGDEKLFF.

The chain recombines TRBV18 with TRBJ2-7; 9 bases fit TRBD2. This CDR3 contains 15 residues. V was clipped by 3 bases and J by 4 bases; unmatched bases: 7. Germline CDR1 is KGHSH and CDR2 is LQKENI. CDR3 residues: CASSPTSSGEYEQYF. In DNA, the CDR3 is TGTGCCAGCTCACCGACGTCTAGCGGGGAATACGAGCAGTACTTC.

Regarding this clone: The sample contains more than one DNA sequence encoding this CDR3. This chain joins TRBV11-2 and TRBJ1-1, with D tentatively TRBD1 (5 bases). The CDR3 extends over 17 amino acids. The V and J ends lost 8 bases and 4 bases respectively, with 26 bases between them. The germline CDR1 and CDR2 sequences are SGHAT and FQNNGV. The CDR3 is CASQKGQATRPGTEAFF. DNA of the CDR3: TGTGCCAGCCAAAAGGGGCAGGCAACTCGACCGGGCACTGAAGCTTTCTTT.

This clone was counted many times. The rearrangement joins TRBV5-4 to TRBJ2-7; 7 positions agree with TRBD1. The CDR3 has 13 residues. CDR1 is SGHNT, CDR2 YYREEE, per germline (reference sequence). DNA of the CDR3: TGTGCTGCGAAGGACAGGAGTATCGACGAGCAGTACTTC. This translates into CAAKDRSIDEQYF.

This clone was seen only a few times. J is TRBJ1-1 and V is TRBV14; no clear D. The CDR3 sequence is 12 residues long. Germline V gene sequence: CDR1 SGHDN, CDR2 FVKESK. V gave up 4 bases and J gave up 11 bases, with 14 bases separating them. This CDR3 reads CASSPRNSEAFF. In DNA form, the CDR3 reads TGTGCCAGCAGCCCGAGGAATTCCGAGGCTTTCTTT.

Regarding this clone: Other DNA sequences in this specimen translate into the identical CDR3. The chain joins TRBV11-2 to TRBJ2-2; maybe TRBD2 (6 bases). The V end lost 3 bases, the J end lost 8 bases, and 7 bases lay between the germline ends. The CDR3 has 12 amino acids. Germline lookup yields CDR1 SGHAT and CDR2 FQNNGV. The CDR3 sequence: CASSLEGGELFF. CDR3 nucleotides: TGTGCCAGCAGCTTGGAGGGGGGGGAGCTGTTTTTT.

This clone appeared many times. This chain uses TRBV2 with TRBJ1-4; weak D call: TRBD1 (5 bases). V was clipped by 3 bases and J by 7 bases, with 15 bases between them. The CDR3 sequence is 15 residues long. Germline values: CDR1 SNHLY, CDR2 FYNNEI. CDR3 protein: CASSDSMGLGEKLFF. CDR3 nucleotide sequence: TGTGCCAGCAGTGATTCTATGGGGCTGGGTGAAAAACTGTTTTTT.

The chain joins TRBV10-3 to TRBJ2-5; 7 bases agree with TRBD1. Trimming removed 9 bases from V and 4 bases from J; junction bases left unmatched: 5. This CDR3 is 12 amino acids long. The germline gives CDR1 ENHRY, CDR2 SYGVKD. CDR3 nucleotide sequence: TGTGCCATACGGGACAGTGGAGAGACCCAGTACTTC. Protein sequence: CAIRDSGETQYF.

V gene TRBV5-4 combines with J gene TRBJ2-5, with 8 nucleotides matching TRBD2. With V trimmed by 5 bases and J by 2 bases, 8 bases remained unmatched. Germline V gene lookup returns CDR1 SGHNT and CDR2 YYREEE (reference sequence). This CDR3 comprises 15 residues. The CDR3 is CASSPGGAGQETQYF. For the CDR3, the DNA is TGTGCCAGCAGTCCGGGAGGGGCCGGGCAAGAGACCCAGTACTTC.

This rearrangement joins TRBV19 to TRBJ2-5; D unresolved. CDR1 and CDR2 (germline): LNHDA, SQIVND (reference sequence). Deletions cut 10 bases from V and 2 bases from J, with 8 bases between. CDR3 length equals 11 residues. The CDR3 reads CANLKQETQYF. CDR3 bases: TGTGCCAATCTCAAACAAGAGACCCAGTACTTC.

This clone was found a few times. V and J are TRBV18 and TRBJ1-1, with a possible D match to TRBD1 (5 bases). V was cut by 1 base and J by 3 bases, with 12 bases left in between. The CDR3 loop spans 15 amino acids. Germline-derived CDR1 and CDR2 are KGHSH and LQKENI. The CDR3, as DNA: TGTGCCAGCTCACCACGCCTTTCACAGGACACTGAAGCTTTCTTT. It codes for CASSPRLSQDTEAFF. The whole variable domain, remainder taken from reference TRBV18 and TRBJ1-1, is NAGVMQNPRHLVRRRGQEARLRCSPMKGHSHVYWYRQLPEEGLKFMVYLQKENIIDESGMPKERFSAEFPKEGPSILRIQQVVRGDSAAYFCASSPRLSQDTEAFFGQGTRLTVV.